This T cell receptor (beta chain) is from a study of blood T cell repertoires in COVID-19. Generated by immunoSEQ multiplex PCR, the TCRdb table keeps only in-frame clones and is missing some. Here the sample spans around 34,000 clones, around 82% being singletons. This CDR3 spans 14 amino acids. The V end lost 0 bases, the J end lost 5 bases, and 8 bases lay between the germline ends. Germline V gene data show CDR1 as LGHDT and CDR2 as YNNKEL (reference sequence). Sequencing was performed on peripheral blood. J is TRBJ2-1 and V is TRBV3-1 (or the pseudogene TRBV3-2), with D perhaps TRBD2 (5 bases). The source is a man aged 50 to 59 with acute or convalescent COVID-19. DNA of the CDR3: TGTGCCAGCAGCCAAGATAGGGAGCACAATGAGCAGTTCTTC. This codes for CASSQDREHNEQFF.